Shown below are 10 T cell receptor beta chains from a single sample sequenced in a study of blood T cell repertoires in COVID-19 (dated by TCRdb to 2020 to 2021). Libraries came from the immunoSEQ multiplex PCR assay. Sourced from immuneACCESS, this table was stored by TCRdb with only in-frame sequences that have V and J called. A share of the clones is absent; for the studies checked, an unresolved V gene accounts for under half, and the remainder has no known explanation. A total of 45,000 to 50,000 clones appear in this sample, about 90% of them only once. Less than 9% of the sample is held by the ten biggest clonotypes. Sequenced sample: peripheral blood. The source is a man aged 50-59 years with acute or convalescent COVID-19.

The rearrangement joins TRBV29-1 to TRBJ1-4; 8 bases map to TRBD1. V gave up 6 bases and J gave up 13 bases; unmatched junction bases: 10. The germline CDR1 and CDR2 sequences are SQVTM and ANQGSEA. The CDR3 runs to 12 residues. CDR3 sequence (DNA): TGCAGCGTCTCGTCCCCGGGACAGGTACTGTTTTTT. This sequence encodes CSVSSPGQVLFF.

CDR3 coding DNA: TGTGCCAGTAGTACGACCTTCGACAGGGTCCCATATAGCAATCAGCCCCAGCATTTT. Residues: CASSTTFDRVPYSNQPQHF. The V and J genes are TRBV19 and TRBJ1-5; 7 bases are shared with TRBD1. V was clipped by 4 bases and J by 0 bases; unmatched bases: 15. Germline assignment: CDR1 LNHDA and CDR2 SQIVND (reference sequence). The CDR3 covers 19 residues.

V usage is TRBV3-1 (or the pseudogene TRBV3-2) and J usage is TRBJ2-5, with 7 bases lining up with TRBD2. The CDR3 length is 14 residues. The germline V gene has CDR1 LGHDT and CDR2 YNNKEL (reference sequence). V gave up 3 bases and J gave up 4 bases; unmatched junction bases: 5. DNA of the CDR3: TGTGCCAGCAGCCAGATGCCGGGGGGAGAGACCCAGTACTTC. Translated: CASSQMPGGETQYF.

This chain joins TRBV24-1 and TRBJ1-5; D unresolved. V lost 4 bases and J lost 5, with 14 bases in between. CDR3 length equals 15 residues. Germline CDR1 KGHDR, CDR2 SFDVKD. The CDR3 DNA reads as TGTGCCACCAGTGAGGGTAGGAGGGCGCATCAGCCCCAGCATTTT. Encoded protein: CATSEGRRAHQPQHF.

CDR3 residues: CASSKETGVGDEKLFF. The DNA for the CDR3 is TGCGCCAGCAGCAAGGAGACAGGGGTCGGAGACGAAAAACTGTTTTTT. The rearrangement links TRBV5-1 to TRBJ1-4, with 8 bases aligning to TRBD1. From germline, CDR1 is SGHRS and CDR2 YFSETQ. The CDR3 spans 16 residues. Unmatched junction bases numbered 13, after V lost 4 bases and J lost 8 bases.

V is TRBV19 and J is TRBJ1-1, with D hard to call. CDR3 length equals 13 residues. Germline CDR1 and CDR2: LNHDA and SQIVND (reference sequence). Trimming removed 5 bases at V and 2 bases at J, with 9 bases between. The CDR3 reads CASSSNRNTEAFF. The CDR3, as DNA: TGTGCCAGTAGTTCTAACAGAAACACTGAAGCTTTCTTT.

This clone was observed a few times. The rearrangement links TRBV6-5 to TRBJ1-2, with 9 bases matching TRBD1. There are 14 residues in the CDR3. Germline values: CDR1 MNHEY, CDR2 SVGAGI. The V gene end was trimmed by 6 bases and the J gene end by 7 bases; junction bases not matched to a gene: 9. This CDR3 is CASSRLLQGAGYTF. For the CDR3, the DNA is TGTGCCAGCAGCCGATTATTACAGGGGGCTGGCTACACCTTC.

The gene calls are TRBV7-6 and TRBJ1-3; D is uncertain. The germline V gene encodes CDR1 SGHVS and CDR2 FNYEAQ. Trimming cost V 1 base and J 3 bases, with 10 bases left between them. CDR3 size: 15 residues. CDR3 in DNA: TGTGCCAGCAGCTTAGGAGGGCTAGGTGGAAACACCATATATTTT. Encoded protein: CASSLGGLGGNTIYF.

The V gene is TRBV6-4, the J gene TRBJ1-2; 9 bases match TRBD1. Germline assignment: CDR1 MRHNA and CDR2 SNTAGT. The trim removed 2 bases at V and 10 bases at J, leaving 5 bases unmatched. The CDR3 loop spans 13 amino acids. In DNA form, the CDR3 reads TGTGCCAGCAGTGACCTATGGACAGGGGCCTACACCTTC. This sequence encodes CASSDLWTGAYTF.

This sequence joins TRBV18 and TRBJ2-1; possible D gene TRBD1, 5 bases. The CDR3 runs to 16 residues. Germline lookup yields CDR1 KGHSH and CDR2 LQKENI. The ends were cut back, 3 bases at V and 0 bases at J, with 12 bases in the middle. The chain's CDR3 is CASSPFRQSSYNEQFF. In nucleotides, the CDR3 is TGTGCCAGCTCACCCTTCCGACAGAGCTCCTACAATGAGCAGTTCTTC.